The 17 T cell receptor beta chains in this list originate from one sample, sequenced in a study of regulatory T cells in long-lasting Graves disease. This sample's time point: newly diagnosed GD, antithyroid drugs for less than 3 months. TCR sequences were obtained from RNA taken from PBMCs. Combining iRepertoire HTBI primers with Arm-PCR of CDR3 regions, the authors built TCR beta libraries. TCRdb called the multiplex PCR reads again in MiXCR, with one record for every CDR3 protein. The sample has 400,000 to 550,000 distinct CDR3 sequences, about a sixth seen once; the top ten hold around 23%. This sample was shared with a second study, whose subject was T cells in Graves' hyperthyroidism and ophthalmopathy.

The sample in question was peripheral blood mononuclear cells (PBMCs), obtained at new diagnosis, from a patient treated with antithyroid drugs. The receptors stem from a woman between 18 and 29 years old with Graves disease.

The sample holds many counts of this clonotype. The gene calls are TRBV7-3 and TRBJ2-7; D remains unclear. V was shortened by 5 bases and J by 0 bases, with 11 bases between the two germline ends. Germline lookup yields CDR1 SGHTA and CDR2 FQGTGA. The CDR3 contains 14 residues. This chain's CDR3 is CASSDDSYSYEQYF. As DNA, the CDR3 is TGTGCCAGCAGCGATGACTCATACTCCTACGAGCAGTACTTC.

This clonotype was counted a few times. The rearrangement links TRBV28 to TRBJ2-2; unclear D gene. V was trimmed by 8 bases and J by 6 bases, leaving 16 bases between them. This CDR3 has 14 amino acids. The germline CDR1 and CDR2 sequences are MDHEN and SYDVKM. The CDR3 is CASLESGNAGELFF. Here the CDR3 DNA reads TGTGCCAGCCTTGAGTCGGGTAATGCCGGGGAGCTGTTTTTT. The full variable domain, its missing parts supplied by reference TRBV28 and TRBJ2-2, is DVKVTQSSRYLVKRTGEKVFLECVQDMDHENMFWYRQDPGLGLRLIYFSYDVKMKEKGDIPEGYSVSREKKERFSLILESASTNQTSMYLCASLESGNAGELFFGEGSRLTVL.

The rearrangement joins TRBV28 to TRBJ1-6; D might be TRBD1 (6 bases). Trimming pared 8 bases from V and 4 bases from J, leaving 21 bases between. This CDR3 region has 17 residues. Germline V CDR1 and CDR2: MDHEN, SYDVKM. The CDR3: CASGHRDTEFYNSPLHF. For the CDR3, the DNA is TGTGCCAGCGGCCATCGGGACACGGAGTTTTATAATTCACCCCTCCACTTT.

Ten or more counts support this clonotype. The chain is built from TRBV20-1 and TRBJ1-2; D is uncertain. CDR3 length: 16 amino acids. The V gene lost 1 base and the J gene lost 4 bases, with 19 bases spanning the gap. CDR1 and CDR2 from the germline V gene are DFQATT and SNEGSKA (reference sequence). CDR3 DNA sequence: TGCAGTGCTAGAGCATTTCTCGATACCCGAGGCTATGGCTACACCTTC. As protein: CSARAFLDTRGYGYTF.

This chain uses TRBV5-1 with TRBJ2-7; D is uncertain. The CDR3 is 15 residues long. Germline V CDR1 and CDR2: SGHRS, YFSETQ. V lost 0 bases and J lost 0, with 10 bases in between. This CDR3 is CASSLGHGSSYEQYF. CDR3 nucleotides: TGCGCCAGCAGCTTGGGCCACGGAAGCTCCTACGAGCAGTACTTC.

This clonotype has at least ten counts. The chain joins TRBV3-1 to TRBJ2-7; D tentatively fits TRBD1 or TRBD2 (6 bases each). The V gene lost 1 base and the J gene lost 5 bases, with 12 bases spanning the gap. The germline V gene encodes CDR1 LGHDT and CDR2 YNNKEL (reference sequence). The length of the CDR3 is 14 residues. CDR3 sequence reads: CASSQASGGHEQYF. DNA of the CDR3: TGTGCCAGCAGCCAAGCGTCCGGGGGCCACGAGCAGTACTTC.

This clonotype was picked up many times. The rearrangement links TRBV12-3 or TRBV12-4 to TRBJ2-7; 7 bases match TRBD2. The CDR3 consists of 15 residues. V lost 2 bases and J lost 3; bases outside the gene matches: 7. The CDR3, as DNA: TGTGCCAGCAGTTTACCCAACGCGGGAGACTACGAGCAGTACTTC. Translating it yields CASSLPNAGDYEQYF.

This clonotype appeared many times. The rearrangement joins TRBV6-2 or TRBV6-3 to TRBJ2-3; D is undetermined. CDR3 length: 16 residues. Germline values: CDR1 MNHEY, CDR2 SVGEGT. Trimming removed 4 bases from V and 6 bases from J, with 20 bases in between. CDR3 protein: CASSFTSGSTADTQYF. The CDR3 bases are TGTGCCAGCAGTTTTACCTCCGGGTCCACGGCTGATACGCAGTATTTT.

This clonotype was counted many times. The chain is built from TRBV29-1 and TRBJ2-7, with 9 nucleotides matching TRBD2. This CDR3 is 19 amino acids long. Unmatched junction bases numbered 18, after V lost 1 base and J lost 2 bases. Germline V lookup: CDR1 SQVTM, CDR2 ANQGSEA. CDR3 sequence: CSVEGVASGNNRETYEQYF. CDR3 coding DNA: TGCAGCGTTGAAGGCGTAGCTAGCGGGAACAACCGTGAAACCTACGAGCAGTACTTC.

This clonotype turned up a few times. The rearrangement uses TRBV6-1 and TRBJ2-2; TRBD2 matches at 7 bases. The J segment lost 6 bases and the V segment lost 4 bases, leaving 8 bases of the junction unmatched. Germline lookup yields CDR1 MNHNS and CDR2 SASEGT. CDR3 length: 15 residues. The CDR3 loop reads CASSVYGRSAGELFF. The CDR3 DNA reads as TGTGCCAGCAGTGTTTACGGGAGGTCGGCCGGGGAGCTGTTTTTT.

This clonotype was seen a few times. This rearrangement joins TRBV19 to TRBJ2-4; 7 bases fit TRBD1. CDR1 and CDR2 from the germline V gene are LNHDA and SQIVND (reference sequence). Trimming at V came to 7 bases and at J to 15 bases, leaving 15 bases not matched to a gene. The CDR3 length is 13 residues. CDR3 DNA: TGTGCCAGTAAGAGTTCTGAGGGGGCGGTACGGTACTTC. Its translation: CASKSSEGAVRYF.

There are many counts of this clonotype. V and J are TRBV5-6 and TRBJ2-1; D call uncertain. The CDR3 has 13 amino acids. Germline V gives CDR1 SGHDT, CDR2 YYEEEE. V was clipped by 5 bases and J by 3 bases, with 9 bases between them. CDR3 loop: CASRRAGYNEQFF. For the CDR3, the DNA is TGTGCCAGCAGACGGGCAGGCTACAATGAGCAGTTCTTC.

This clonotype was detected only a few times. The J gene is TRBJ2-7, the V gene TRBV7-2; the match to TRBD1 covers 8 bases. Trimming cost V 1 base and J 3 bases; bases outside gene matches: 11. The CDR3 has 17 residues. CDR1 is SGHTA and CDR2 is FQGNSA in the germline V gene. The chain's CDR3 is CASSLVSARGPIYEQYF. DNA of the CDR3: TGTGCCAGCAGCTTAGTATCGGCCAGGGGGCCGATCTACGAGCAGTACTTC.

The V call is TRBV30, the J call TRBJ1-5, with D perhaps TRBD1 (5 bases). V was trimmed by 4 bases and J by 5 bases, leaving 12 bases between them. Germline V CDR1 and CDR2: GTSNPN, SVGIG (reference sequence). This CDR3 spans 13 amino acids. The CDR3 nucleotides read TGTGCCTGGAACACAGGCTTAGATCAGCCCCAGCATTTT. Translation: CAWNTGLDQPQHF.

Of note for this clonotype: One end of the junction varies from germline; a read error may be responsible. V gene TRBV18 combines with J gene TRBJ2-5; D is possibly TRBD2 (6 bases). The germline V gene encodes CDR1 KGHSH and CDR2 LQKENI. The CDR3 covers 13 residues. CDR3 protein: CVSGLTEQESQYF. The CDR3 DNA follows: TGTGTCAGCGGGTTAACGGAACAAGAGTCCCAGTACTTC.

J is TRBJ2-2 and V is TRBV19; the D is unclear. Germline V CDR1 and CDR2: LNHDA, SQIVND (reference sequence). There are 12 residues in the CDR3. V was clipped by 0 bases and J by 8 bases, with 4 bases between them. This CDR3 reads CASSIERGELFF. The CDR3 coding sequence is TGTGCCAGTAGTATAGAACGTGGGGAGCTGTTTTTT.

This clonotype occurred a few times. CDR3 nucleotide sequence: TGTGCCAGCAGCCCCCGGACTAGCGGGAGCCAAGAGACCCAGTACTTC. Protein: CASSPRTSGSQETQYF. The chain uses TRBV7-8 and TRBJ2-5; 13 nucleotides agree with TRBD2. There are 16 residues in the CDR3. CDR1 is SGHVS and CDR2 is FQNEAQ in the germline V gene. After removal of 5 bases from V and 1 base from J, the junction contained 4 bases not matched to a gene. Filled out from reference TRBV7-8 and TRBJ2-5, the complete variable domain reads GAGVSQSPRYKVAKRGQDVALRCDPISGHVSLFWYQQALGQGPEFLTYFQNEAQLDKSGLPSDRFFAERPEGSVSTLKIQRTQQEDSAVYLCASSPRTSGSQETQYFGPGTRLLVL.